Following are 18 T cell receptor beta chains from one sample sequenced in a study of blood T cells in healthy people across ages. Together with a sample-barcoded 5' primer, a J-beta primer mix was included in a second PCR lasting roughly 6 to 12 cycles. MiXCR, applied by TCRdb to the 5' RACE reads, yields one record per CDR3 protein. The table includes 750,000 or so distinct CDR3 sequences, around 25% detected once. The same sample was also used in a study of T cells of mothers and their children.

Sequenced sample: blood. The receptors were sampled from a boy younger than 18 in good health.

The chain recombines TRBV5-1 with TRBJ2-5, with a tentative D call TRBD2 (6 bases). The end of the DNA fits TRBJ2-1 better, so the J call may be wrong. Germline V gene data show CDR1 as SGHRS and CDR2 as YFSETQ. This CDR3 region has 14 residues. CDR3 sequence reads: CASSLWRGAYEQFF. CDR3 sequence (DNA): TGCGCCAGCAGCTTGTGGAGGGGCGCATATGAGCAGTTCTTC.

The table lists this clonotype with a few counts. The CDR3 loop is CASSGRGVTGELFF. The CDR3 DNA reads TGTGCCAGCAGCGGCAGGGGGGTTACCGGGGAGCTGTTTTTT. The rearrangement joins TRBV9 to TRBJ2-2; D is possibly TRBD1 (7 bases). Trimming took 3 bases from V and 5 from J, leaving 11 bases between them. There are 14 residues in the CDR3. Germline V gene data show CDR1 as SGDLS and CDR2 as YYNGEE.

The sample holds a few counts of this clonotype. V usage is TRBV20-1 and J usage is TRBJ2-3, with D possibly TRBD1 on 6 matching bases. Germline values: CDR1 DFQATT, CDR2 SNEGSKA (reference sequence). Trimming shortened V by 1 base and J by 10 bases, and 12 bases separated the two germline ends. This CDR3 contains 12 residues. The CDR3 region has the DNA TGCAGTGCTAGAGCACAGGGTAGATCGCAGTATTTT. Translating gives CSARAQGRSQYF.

This clonotype was seen more than once but under ten times. V usage is TRBV29-1 and J usage is TRBJ1-1; TRBD1 matches at 7 bases. The CDR3 totals 11 residues. Germline V gene data show CDR1 as SQVTM and CDR2 as ANQGSEA. V was pared by 7 bases and J by 7 bases, with 6 bases of the junction left unmatched. The CDR3 protein is CSAGGDSEAFF. The CDR3 coding sequence is TGCAGCGCCGGGGGGGACAGTGAAGCTTTCTTT.

This chain connects TRBV12-3 or TRBV12-4 to TRBJ1-2; 9 positions agree with TRBD1. J was trimmed by 1 base and V by 10 bases; bases with no gene match: 7. This CDR3 is built from 14 residues. The CDR3 DNA reads as TGTGCCAACAATAAGGACAGGGGTAACTATGGCTACACCTTC. Translating gives CANNKDRGNYGYTF.

This chain connects TRBV7-9 to TRBJ2-2; weak D call: TRBD1 (5 bases). Trimming took 5 bases from V and 7 from J, leaving 11 bases between them. Germline V gene data show CDR1 as SEHNR and CDR2 as FQNEAQ (reference sequence). The CDR3 is made up of 13 amino acids. CDR3 sequence (DNA): TGTGCCAGCAGCCTCGGACAACACGGGGAGCTGTTTTTT. This sequence encodes CASSLGQHGELFF.

V gene TRBV5-1 combines with J gene TRBJ2-1; 7 nucleotides line up with TRBD1. CDR3 length: 18 amino acids. Germline CDR1 reads SGHRS; CDR2 reads YFSETQ. Trimming at V came to 1 base and at J to 5 bases, leaving 15 bases not matched to a gene. The CDR3 loop reads CASSLYVLGQGVDNEQFF. For the CDR3, the DNA is TGCGCCAGCAGCTTGTACGTCTTGGGGCAGGGGGTGGACAATGAGCAGTTCTTC.

This rearrangement joins TRBV18 to TRBJ2-5; weak D call: TRBD1 (5 bases). V lost 0 bases and J 3 bases, leaving 8 bases between the germline ends. Germline V gives CDR1 KGHSH, CDR2 LQKENI. The CDR3 is 14 residues long. For the CDR3, the DNA is TGTGCCAGCTCACCACCGTTAGGGGAAGAGACCCAGTACTTC. It encodes CASSPPLGEETQYF.

This chain links TRBV18 with TRBJ2-1, with 7 bases lining up with TRBD2. Germline V gene data show CDR1 as KGHSH and CDR2 as LQKENI. The CDR3 has 15 residues. After removal of 8 bases from V and 6 bases from J, the junction contained 13 bases not matched to a gene. The CDR3 protein is CASSLGGFEGNEQFF. The CDR3, as DNA: TGTGCCAGCAGTTTGGGGGGGTTTGAGGGCAATGAGCAGTTCTTC.

This sequence joins TRBV27 and TRBJ2-5, with 9 positions matching TRBD1. The J call may be mistaken, given a closer DNA end match to TRBJ2-7. Germline V CDR1 and CDR2: MNHEY, SMNVEV (reference sequence). The CDR3 runs 14 residues. The CDR3 DNA reads as TGTGCCAGCAGACAGGGACAGGGTATTTCCGAGCAGTACTTC. Its protein is CASRQGQGISEQYF.

The chain carries TRBV29-1 and TRBJ2-5, with D perhaps TRBD1 or TRBD2 (5 bases each). The J call may be wrong; the DNA end is better matched by TRBJ2-7. CDR3 length equals 12 residues. Looked up from germline, CDR1 is SQVTM and CDR2 is ANQGSEA. CDR3 region: CSVGDGSYEQYF. DNA of the CDR3: TGCAGCGTTGGGGACGGGTCCTACGAGCAGTACTTC.

The sample holds a few counts of this clonotype. The J gene is TRBJ2-2, the V gene TRBV7-3; D ambiguous. CDR1 and CDR2 from the germline V gene are SGHTA and FQGTGA. The CDR3 has 15 amino acids. Trimming removed 0 bases at V and 5 bases at J, with 10 bases between. DNA of the CDR3: TGTGCCAGCAGCTTAACCCAATACCCGACCGGGGAGCTGTTTTTT. It encodes CASSLTQYPTGELFF.

The chain combines TRBV11-3 with TRBJ2-1, with TRBD1 matching 8 bases. TRBJ2-7 matches the DNA end more closely, so the J call is doubtful. CDR3 length: 16 amino acids. Germline CDR1 is SGHNT and CDR2 is YENEEA. DNA of the CDR3: TGTGCCAGCAGCTTAGATTCGACAGGGGCTCCCTACGAGCAGTACTTC. Translation gives CASSLDSTGAPYEQYF.

This clonotype was seen many times. The chain joins TRBV5-1 to TRBJ2-5, with D perhaps TRBD2 (5 bases). The CDR3 totals 15 residues. The V end was cut by 0 bases, the J end by 2 bases, with 11 bases between. Per the germline V gene, CDR1 is SGHRS and CDR2 is YFSETQ. The CDR3, as DNA: TGCGCCAGCAGCTTGGGCCCGACGGGACAAGAGACCCAGTACTTC. Residues: CASSLGPTGQETQYF.

The V gene is TRBV2, the J gene TRBJ2-3, with 12 nucleotides matching TRBD2. The CDR3 is 14 amino acids. With V trimmed by 6 bases and J by 10 bases, 8 bases remained unmatched. Germline V CDR1 and CDR2: SNHLY, FYNNEI. The CDR3 protein is CASRTGTSGFSQYF. The CDR3 bases are TGTGCCAGCAGAACCGGGACTAGCGGGTTTTCGCAGTATTTT. Looking up the rest from reference TRBV2 and TRBJ2-3 gives the full variable domain: EPEVTQTPSHQVTQMGQEVILRCVPISNHLYFYWYRQILGQKVEFLVSFYNNEISEKSEIFDDQFSVERPDGSNFTLKIRSTKLEDSAMYFCASRTGTSGFSQYFGPGTRLTVL.

This clonotype was seen more than once but under ten times. The chain recombines TRBV11-2 with TRBJ1-2; the D gene is possibly TRBD1 (6 bases). Per germline, CDR1 SGHAT and CDR2 FQNNGV. The CDR3 consists of 15 residues. V was trimmed by 5 bases and J by 4 bases, leaving 17 bases between them. The CDR3 DNA reads as TGTGCCAGCAGCATGGGGAACAGGGTCCTCTATGGCTACACCTTC. It codes for CASSMGNRVLYGYTF.

The chain carries TRBV7-8 and TRBJ2-1; 7 bases map to TRBD2. The CDR3 has 16 amino acids. Germline V lookup: CDR1 SGHVS, CDR2 FQNEAQ. The V segment lost 1 base and the J segment 5 bases; nucleotides outside the gene matches: 8. CDR3 in DNA: TGTGCCAGCAGCTTAGGCGTACAGCGGGGCCACAATGAGCAGTTCTTC. Translation: CASSLGVQRGHNEQFF.

This clonotype occurred a few times. The chain employs TRBV7-9 and TRBJ1-4; tentative D call: TRBD1 (6 bases). Germline V gives CDR1 SEHNR, CDR2 FQNEAQ (reference sequence). V lost 5 bases and J lost 0, with 13 bases in between. The CDR3 extends over 16 amino acids. The CDR3 region is CASSLGTLATNEKLFF. As DNA, the CDR3 is TGTGCCAGCAGCCTCGGGACACTCGCAACTAATGAAAAACTGTTTTTT.